This is a list of T cell receptor beta chains from one sample in a study of cytomegalovirus exposure and HLA in healthy donors. Data came from immunoSEQ multiplex PCR; TCRdb stores just in-frame clones and leaves some out. The table shows 90,000 to 120,000 clones, with about 74% occurring only once. Sequenced input: PBMCs. These receptors were obtained from a woman aged 40 to 50 in good health and CMV-seropositive. Both conserved end residues are part of each CDR3. Each record gives: V gene, CDR3 length, clone size, D gene, J gene, CDR3 DNA, CDR3 protein. A D gene is named only where the DNA matches it firmly. Some rows mark clone size as missing; the rest say once, few, many or name a class of expanded clone.

>TRBV19|14|NA|NA|TRBJ1-1
TGTGCCAGTAGTATATGGGGGCTGGAGCTGAACCCCTTCTTT
CASSIWGLELNPFF
>TRBV7-2|15|NA|NA|TRBJ2-2
TGTGCCAGCAGCTTAATCACTACCCGACCCGGGGAGCTGTTTTTT
CASSLITTRPGELFF
>TRBV9|14|NA|NA|TRBJ1-2
TGTGCCAGCAGCTCCAGCCAGGGTGCGAATGGCTACACCTTC
CASSSSQGANGYTF
>TRBV4-2|13|NA|NA|TRBJ2-5
TGTGCCAGCAGCCAAGATCAAGGGGGGACCCAGTACTTC
CASSQDQGGTQYF
>TRBV12-5|13|NA|NA|TRBJ2-5
TGTGCTAGTGGTTCTTCAGGGCAAGAGACCCAGTACTTC
CASGSSGQETQYF
>TRBV11-2|13|few|TRBD2|TRBJ2-7
TGTGCCAGCAGCCCCACGGGACTAGTGCGGCAGTACTTC
CASSPTGLVRQYF
>TRBV9|13|NA|NA|TRBJ2-1
TGTGCCAGCAGCGTAGCAGGGTACAATGAGCAGTTCTTC
CASSVAGYNEQFF
>TRBV6-5|15|once|TRBD2|TRBJ2-5
TGTGCCAGCAGTTACGGCGGGGGGAGCAAAGAGACCCAGTACTTC
CASSYGGGSKETQYF
>TRBV30|15|NA|NA|TRBJ1-5
TGTGCCTGGAGTGTAGGGGCGACCGGATGGCAGCCCCAGCATTTT
CAWSVGATGWQPQHF
>TRBV9|14|NA|TRBD1|TRBJ1-2
TGTGCCAGCAGCGTCGTGGACAGGGTCAGGAGCTACACCTTC
CASSVVDRVRSYTF